The T cell receptor (beta chain) under discussion was sequenced for a study of post-analysis software for immune sequencing data. Study information: Relapsing-remitting, secondary progressive and progressive-relapsing courses of multiple sclerosis were included.

Study-level findings and limits: Relative to controls, patients had several TRBV segments at higher frequency, with TRBV5-6, TRBV5-1 and TRBV20-1 among these. Significantly lower normalized Chao1 diversity was seen in multiple sclerosis patients than in controls.

This CDR3 spans 15 amino acids. The V end lost 0 bases, the J end lost 4 bases, and 7 bases lay between the germline ends. Per germline, CDR1 LGHDT and CDR2 YNNKEL (reference sequence). Every TCR beta cDNA library bore unique molecular identifiers. TCRdb analysed the PCR reads with MiXCR anew, one entry per CDR3 protein. The sample shows approximately 460,000 distinct CDR3 sequences, less than 45% of them seen only once. As to this clonotype: Antigen unknown.

Sequenced sample: blood. The chain is built from TRBV3-1 and TRBJ2-6, with D unclear. The TCR was taken from a girl aged 5-17 years with multiple sclerosis. The CDR3: CASSQDSNGANVLTF. In DNA, the CDR3 is TGTGCCAGCAGCCAAGACAGTAACGGGGCCAACGTCCTGACTTTC.